This is a list of T cell receptor beta chains from one sample in a study of cytomegalovirus exposure and HLA in healthy donors. The method was immunoSEQ multiplex PCR; TCRdb's version includes in-frame clones alone and lacks a portion of them. Counted here are about 120,000 clones, 74% occurring once; the ten biggest clones make up roughly 4.2%. Sequencing input: PBMCs. The source is a woman between 35 and 50 years old in good health and CMV-seropositive. The CDR3 runs from the conserved cysteine through the conserved F or W. The order of the fields is J gene, V gene, D gene, CDR3 length, CDR3 protein. The D gene is left open where the match is weak.

J: TRBJ2-1; V: TRBV19; D: TRBD2; length: 16; CDR3: CASRPIIAGGYNEQFF
J: TRBJ2-3; V: TRBV2; D: TRBD2; length: 15; CDR3: CASKVSGGRADTQYF
J: TRBJ2-7; V: TRBV5-1; D: TRBD1; length: 15; CDR3: CASSAAGTGYYEQYF
J: TRBJ2-3; V: TRBV27; D: .; length: 13; CDR3: CASSLGTLASQYF
J: TRBJ2-1; V: TRBV7-9; D: TRBD1; length: 15; CDR3: CASSPPDRDPNEQFF
J: TRBJ2-3; V: TRBV7-2; D: TRBD2; length: 16; CDR3: CASSLEVAGGGDTQYF
J: TRBJ2-1; V: TRBV18; D: .; length: 13; CDR3: CASSPGQHNEQFF
J: TRBJ2-5; V: TRBV19; D: TRBD2; length: 15; CDR3: CASSMGLAIQETQYF
J: TRBJ1-1; V: TRBV6-5; D: .; length: 15; CDR3: CASRDRRGLNTEAFF
J: TRBJ2-3; V: TRBV6-4; D: .; length: 14; CDR3: CASSEGQGTDTQYF
J: TRBJ2-3; V: TRBV7-2; D: TRBD2; length: 15; CDR3: CASSLGLAGGDTQYF
J: TRBJ1-1; V: TRBV30; D: .; length: 11; CDR3: CAWLRRSEAFF
J: TRBJ1-5; V: TRBV6-1; D: TRBD1; length: 14; CDR3: CASSSNRGSQPQHF
J: TRBJ1-1; V: TRBV5-6; D: .; length: 15; CDR3: CASSYIGQTYTEAFF
J: TRBJ1-4; V: TRBV5-1; D: TRBD1; length: 16; CDR3: CASSRGQGGTNEKLFF
J: TRBJ2-3; V: TRBV11-3; D: TRBD2; length: 20; CDR3: CASTPPPPVGSGRAGDTQYF
J: TRBJ2-3; V: TRBV7-3; D: TRBD2; length: 14; CDR3: CASSSLAGGNTQYF
J: TRBJ2-2; V: TRBV9; D: .; length: 16; CDR3: CASSVLGHLNTGELFF
J: TRBJ2-1; V: TRBV7-2; D: TRBD2; length: 16; CDR3: CASSLVVGGGGNEQFF
J: TRBJ2-1; V: TRBV27; D: TRBD2; length: 15; CDR3: CASRSNGRGVNEQFF
J: TRBJ1-2; V: TRBV28; D: .; length: 16; CDR3: CASSSLRSAGGYGYTF
J: TRBJ2-6; V: TRBV11-2; D: .; length: 15; CDR3: CASTYLSSGANVLTF
J: TRBJ2-3; V: TRBV7-2; D: .; length: 14; CDR3: CASSPTPSTDTQYF
J: TRBJ2-5; V: TRBV19; D: TRBD2; length: 15; CDR3: CATRPASGRVETQYF
J: TRBJ2-3; V: TRBV18; D: TRBD1; length: 17; CDR3: CASSPLRQGAGTDTQYF
J: TRBJ1-2; V: TRBV4-1; D: TRBD1; length: 14; CDR3: CASSQGGDRDGYTF
J: TRBJ1-1; V: TRBV9; D: TRBD1; length: 15; CDR3: CASSVPGQGDTEAFF
J: TRBJ2-7; V: TRBV5-6; D: .; length: 17; CDR3: CASSLRRRRASTYEQYF
J: TRBJ2-3; V: TRBV27; D: TRBD1; length: 14; CDR3: CASNIDRDRDTQYF